What follows is one T cell receptor beta chain and its context. This specimen comes from a study of cytomegalovirus exposure and HLA in healthy donors. The PCR was carried out with 60 Vbeta primers and 13 Jbeta primers. The data were produced by immunoSEQ multiplex PCR, yet TCRdb's version contains in-frame clones alone and is incomplete. This sample's table has some 44,000 clones. From germline, CDR1 is LNHDA and CDR2 SQIVND (reference sequence). Trimming removed 4 bases from V and 6 bases from J; junction bases left unmatched: 7. This CDR3 has 17 amino acids. The J gene is TRBJ2-2, the V gene TRBV19; 14 bases line up with TRBD2. Sequencing was performed on PBMCs. The sequence derives from a woman in her thirties in good health and CMV-seronegative. The CDR3 reads CASSKGLAGAWAGELFF. The CDR3, as DNA: TGTGCCAGTAGTAAGGGACTAGCGGGAGCGTGGGCCGGGGAGCTGTTTTTT.